The present T cell receptor beta chain was sequenced within a study of tumor and adjacent non-tumor tissue in lung cancer. No cell sorting was done before RNA was extracted from the tissue. Distant lung tissue was collected more than 3 cm away from the tumor edge. Donors were chemotherapy-naive, newly diagnosed lung cancer surgical patients in China, August–late 2014. As regards this clonotype: The antigen remains unidentified.

This CDR3 has 18 amino acids. The germline V gene has CDR1 SGHNT and CDR2 YYREEE (reference sequence). The trim removed 6 bases at V and 1 base at J, leaving 16 bases unmatched. Study-level findings and limits: Higher tumor TCR diversity was associated with shorter survival.

The library came from three nested PCR rounds adapted from ARM-PCR protocols. TCRdb redid the calling of the multiplex PCR reads with MiXCR, one entry per CDR3 protein. The data contain 90,000 to 120,000 distinct CDR3 sequences, 60% to 80% of them singletons. Source material: distant non-tumor lung tissue. The rearrangement uses TRBV5-4 and TRBJ2-3; 8 bases match TRBD2. The receptor was isolated from a man aged 25 to 40 with non-small cell lung cancer. This CDR3 reads CASNPPGLVGAGTDTQYF. The CDR3 nucleotides are TGTGCCAGCAACCCCCCGGGACTAGTGGGGGCCGGCACAGATACGCAGTATTTT.